These T cell receptor beta chains were read from a single sample in a study of blood T cells in healthy people across ages. TCRdb re-derived calls from the 5' RACE reads in MiXCR, one entry per CDR3 protein. The table records 700,000 to 800,000 distinct CDR3 sequences, around 46% of them present only once. The source material was blood. The origin of the receptors is a woman aged 60-75 years in good health. CDR3s include the opening cysteine and the closing phenylalanine or tryptophan. A D gene is named only where the DNA matches it firmly. A clone size is listed for some rows: how often the clone was seen (once, few, many), or a class if it is expanded.

D gene: .
V gene: TRBV21-1
J gene: TRBJ2-5
clone size: few
CDR3 DNA: TGTGCCAGCAGCAAAGTTAGGCAGCGGGAGGGCCCGCAAGAGACCCAGTACTTC
CDR3 protein: CASSKVRQREGPQETQYF

D gene: .
V gene: TRBV7-6
J gene: TRBJ1-1
clone size: .
CDR3 DNA: TGTGCCAGCAGCTTAGGGGCAGGGCTGATGAACACTGAAGCTTTCTTT
CDR3 protein: CASSLGAGLMNTEAFF

D gene: .
V gene: TRBV25-1
J gene: TRBJ1-3
clone size: .
CDR3 DNA: TGTGCCAGCAGTGAAACGGCAGGCACCTCCTCTGGAAACACCATATATTTT
CDR3 protein: CASSETAGTSSGNTIYF

D gene: .
V gene: TRBV5-1
J gene: TRBJ2-1
clone size: .
CDR3 DNA: TGCGCCAGCAGCCCCGAGCTAAAGAGCTCCTACAATGAGCAGTTCTTC
CDR3 protein: CASSPELKSSYNEQFF

D gene: .
V gene: TRBV12-5
J gene: TRBJ2-5
clone size: .
CDR3 DNA: TGTGCTAGTGGTACTGGGGTGGGAGAGACCCAGTACTTC
CDR3 protein: CASGTGVGETQYF

D gene: .
V gene: TRBV6-2/TRBV6-3
J gene: TRBJ1-5
clone size: .
CDR3 DNA: TGTGCCAGCAGTACGAAGGGATATCAGCCCCAGCATTTT
CDR3 protein: CASSTKGYQPQHF

D gene: .
V gene: TRBV12-3/TRBV12-4
J gene: TRBJ2-1
clone size: .
CDR3 DNA: TGTGCCAGCAGTCCCCGTCCCCGAGATGAGCAGTTCTTC
CDR3 protein: CASSPRPRDEQFF

D gene: TRBD2
V gene: TRBV4-1
J gene: TRBJ2-3
clone size: .
CDR3 DNA: TGCGCCAGCAGCCAAGAGGGACTAGCGGGGGCAGATACGCAGTATTTT
CDR3 protein: CASSQEGLAGADTQYF

D gene: TRBD1
V gene: TRBV3-1
J gene: TRBJ2-1
clone size: .
CDR3 DNA: TGTACCAGCAGCCAACAACGGACAGGCCCCCACTGCGAGCAGTTCTTC
CDR3 protein: CTSSQQRTGPHCEQFF

D gene: .
V gene: TRBV7-6
J gene: TRBJ2-3
clone size: .
CDR3 DNA: TGTGCCAGCAGCGCACAGGTTTATGGCACAGATACGCAGTATTTT
CDR3 protein: CASSAQVYGTDTQYF

D gene: TRBD2
V gene: TRBV10-3
J gene: TRBJ2-5
clone size: .
CDR3 DNA: TGTGCCACCGAAGCCGGACTAGCGGGACGCCAAGAGGCCCAGTACTTC
CDR3 protein: CATEAGLAGRQEAQYF

D gene: .
V gene: TRBV5-1
J gene: TRBJ2-7
clone size: few
CDR3 DNA: TGCGCCAGCAGACTGGGGGCTCTTGACGAGCAGTACTTC
CDR3 protein: CASRLGALDEQYF

D gene: .
V gene: TRBV4-2
J gene: TRBJ2-7
clone size: .
CDR3 DNA: TGTGCCAGCAGCCAAGAATTGGGGCGTTACGAGCAGTACTTC
CDR3 protein: CASSQELGRYEQYF

D gene: .
V gene: TRBV3-1
J gene: TRBJ1-1
clone size: .
CDR3 DNA: TGTGCCAGCAGCCAAGAAATAAGGACTGAAGCTTTCTTT
CDR3 protein: CASSQEIRTEAFF

D gene: .
V gene: TRBV7-3
J gene: TRBJ2-7
clone size: .
CDR3 DNA: TGTGCCAGCAGCATCTCACAGGGTTACGAGCAGTACTTC
CDR3 protein: CASSISQGYEQYF

D gene: .
V gene: TRBV9
J gene: TRBJ1-2
clone size: many
CDR3 DNA: TGTGCCAGCAGCGTAGCCGAGAGTCTAACCTATGGCTACACCTTC
CDR3 protein: CASSVAESLTYGYTF

D gene: TRBD2
V gene: TRBV7-3
J gene: TRBJ2-1
clone size: .
CDR3 DNA: TGTGCCAGCAGTAGATACACCGGGACTAGCGGAAACAATGAGCAGTTCTTC
CDR3 protein: CASSRYTGTSGNNEQFF

D gene: TRBD2
V gene: TRBV29-1
J gene: TRBJ2-1
clone size: .
CDR3 DNA: TGCAGCGTTGGGGGTTCGCGGGAGGGTCACAATGAGCAGTTCTTC
CDR3 protein: CSVGGSREGHNEQFF

D gene: .
V gene: TRBV20-1
J gene: TRBJ2-5
clone size: .
CDR3 DNA: TGCAGTGCTAGAGATTCGGGGAAGGGTGAGCAGTACTTC
CDR3 protein: CSARDSGKGEQYF

D gene: .
V gene: TRBV4-2
J gene: TRBJ2-7
clone size: many
CDR3 DNA: TGTGCCAGCAGCCCTCGGTGGCGCGGTTACGAGCAGTACTTC
CDR3 protein: CASSPRWRGYEQYF

D gene: TRBD1
V gene: TRBV10-3
J gene: TRBJ1-6
clone size: .
CDR3 DNA: TGTACCATCAGTTACCAGGGGGCTGGGAATTCACCCCTCCACTTT
CDR3 protein: CTISYQGAGNSPLHF

D gene: TRBD2
V gene: TRBV20-1
J gene: TRBJ2-1
clone size: few
CDR3 DNA: TGCAGTGCTCGATTGAGCGGGAGTAGCGGGGTTGAGCAGTTCTTC
CDR3 protein: CSARLSGSSGVEQFF

D gene: TRBD1
V gene: TRBV3-1
J gene: TRBJ1-4
clone size: .
CDR3 DNA: TGTGCCAGCAGCCAAGATTCTGGGACAGCCGAAAAACTGTTTTTT
CDR3 protein: CASSQDSGTAEKLFF

D gene: .
V gene: TRBV25-1
J gene: TRBJ1-2
clone size: few
CDR3 DNA: TGTGCCAGCAGTGGTTCGGGCTATGGCTACACCTTC
CDR3 protein: CASSGSGYGYTF

D gene: .
V gene: TRBV2
J gene: TRBJ1-4
clone size: few
CDR3 DNA: TGTGCCAGCAGTCCACAGGGTACCTTTTATGAAAAACTGTTTTTT
CDR3 protein: CASSPQGTFYEKLFF

D gene: .
V gene: TRBV9
J gene: TRBJ2-3
clone size: .
CDR3 DNA: TGTGCCAGCAGCGTAGTAGGCAGGGTCCCCACAGATACGCAGTATTTT
CDR3 protein: CASSVVGRVPTDTQYF

D gene: TRBD1
V gene: TRBV18
J gene: TRBJ1-1
clone size: .
CDR3 DNA: TGTGCCAGCTCTGGAACAGGGGTCGGGGCTGAAGCTTTCTTT
CDR3 protein: CASSGTGVGAEAFF

D gene: TRBD2
V gene: TRBV4-3
J gene: TRBJ2-1
clone size: few
CDR3 DNA: TGCGCCAGCAGCCAAGTTCCGGGACTAGCGCAGGGCAATGAGCAGTTCTTC
CDR3 protein: CASSQVPGLAQGNEQFF

D gene: TRBD1
V gene: TRBV4-1
J gene: TRBJ1-6
clone size: once
CDR3 DNA: TGCGCCAGCAGCCAAGCCACCCGGGGACAGACTTATAATTCACCCCTCCACTTT
CDR3 protein: CASSQATRGQTYNSPLHF

D gene: .
V gene: TRBV28
J gene: TRBJ2-3
clone size: .
CDR3 DNA: TGTGCCAGTTATAGGACAGTGAAAGATACGCAGTATTTT
CDR3 protein: CASYRTVKDTQYF

D gene: .
V gene: TRBV25-1
J gene: TRBJ2-1
clone size: .
CDR3 DNA: TGTGCCAGCAGTGAACCCTGGGGCCTTTACAATGAGCAGTTCTTC
CDR3 protein: CASSEPWGLYNEQFF

D gene: TRBD1
V gene: TRBV29-1
J gene: TRBJ1-2
clone size: few
CDR3 DNA: TGCAGCGTTTTGGGACAGGGCAATCATAACTATGGCTACACCTTC
CDR3 protein: CSVLGQGNHNYGYTF

D gene: .
V gene: TRBV25-1
J gene: TRBJ1-2
clone size: .
CDR3 DNA: TGTGCCAGCAATACAGGGCAAGGCTACACCTTC
CDR3 protein: CASNTGQGYTF

D gene: .
V gene: TRBV12-3/TRBV12-4
J gene: TRBJ1-1
clone size: .
CDR3 DNA: TGTGCCAGCAGCCGAACAGGGCGCCCTGAAGCTTTCTTT
CDR3 protein: CASSRTGRPEAFF

D gene: TRBD1
V gene: TRBV2
J gene: TRBJ2-7
clone size: .
CDR3 DNA: TGTGCCAGCTCCCCTACCGGGACAGGGTTGAACGAGCAGTACTTC
CDR3 protein: CASSPTGTGLNEQYF

D gene: .
V gene: TRBV6-6
J gene: TRBJ1-5
clone size: few
CDR3 DNA: TGTGCCAGCAGTGACAGGCACTTTAGCAATCAGCCCCAGCATTTT
CDR3 protein: CASSDRHFSNQPQHF

D gene: .
V gene: TRBV6-5
J gene: TRBJ2-1
clone size: .
CDR3 DNA: TGTGCCAGCAGTTACTCGACTCTCATCCTGAATGAGCAGTTCTTC
CDR3 protein: CASSYSTLILNEQFF

D gene: TRBD1
V gene: TRBV12-3/TRBV12-4
J gene: TRBJ1-2
clone size: once
CDR3 DNA: TGTGCCAGCAGCCCCGGCAGGGGGCTGGATGGCTACACCTTC
CDR3 protein: CASSPGRGLDGYTF

D gene: .
V gene: TRBV6-5
J gene: TRBJ2-1
clone size: .
CDR3 DNA: TGTGCCAGCAGAACCGTCGGCTACAATGAGCAGTTCTTC
CDR3 protein: CASRTVGYNEQFF

D gene: TRBD1
V gene: TRBV27
J gene: TRBJ2-1
clone size: few
CDR3 DNA: TGTGCCAGCAGTTTGGGGCCCGGGACAGGGGATTACAATGAGCAGTTCTTC
CDR3 protein: CASSLGPGTGDYNEQFF

D gene: TRBD2
V gene: TRBV29-1
J gene: TRBJ2-3
clone size: many
CDR3 DNA: TGCAGCGTTGGACCCCCTAGCGGGTACACAGATACGCAGTATTTT
CDR3 protein: CSVGPPSGYTDTQYF

D gene: .
V gene: TRBV4-2
J gene: TRBJ2-2
clone size: few
CDR3 DNA: TGTGCCAGCAGCCAAGGTCAGGGGAACACCGGGGAGCTGTTTTTT
CDR3 protein: CASSQGQGNTGELFF

D gene: .
V gene: TRBV7-3
J gene: TRBJ2-3
clone size: few
CDR3 DNA: TGTGCCAGCAGCTTAGGGGTCGCACCTTCCACAGATACGCAGTATTTT
CDR3 protein: CASSLGVAPSTDTQYF

D gene: TRBD2
V gene: TRBV7-2
J gene: TRBJ2-3
clone size: many
CDR3 DNA: TGTGCCAGCAGCTTAAACCAGCGGGAGCGTGCAGATACGCAGTATTTT
CDR3 protein: CASSLNQRERADTQYF

D gene: TRBD2
V gene: TRBV7-3
J gene: TRBJ2-3
clone size: once
CDR3 DNA: TGTGCCAGCAGCTTAAGCGGGGGGGGGGAAGATACGCGGTATTTT
CDR3 protein: CASSLSGGGEDTRYF

D gene: TRBD1
V gene: TRBV3-1
J gene: TRBJ1-2
clone size: .
CDR3 DNA: TGTGCCAGCAGCCATCCGGGACAGGGGTCCTATGGCTACACCTTC
CDR3 protein: CASSHPGQGSYGYTF

D gene: .
V gene: TRBV9
J gene: TRBJ2-3
clone size: .
CDR3 DNA: TGTGCCAGCAGCGTATGGCCTAGAGGAGATACGCAGTATTTT
CDR3 protein: CASSVWPRGDTQYF

D gene: TRBD2
V gene: TRBV7-9
J gene: TRBJ2-3
clone size: .
CDR3 DNA: TGTGCAAGCCGGGGGATCGAGCGGGACGGAGATACGCAGTATTTT
CDR3 protein: CASRGIERDGDTQYF

D gene: .
V gene: TRBV25-1
J gene: TRBJ2-5
clone size: .
CDR3 DNA: TGTGCCAGCAGTGCAACTATGGCGAAAGACAATGAGCAGTACTTC
CDR3 protein: CASSATMAKDNEQYF

D gene: TRBD2
V gene: TRBV12-3/TRBV12-4
J gene: TRBJ2-2
clone size: many
CDR3 DNA: TGTGCCAGCAGTTTACTAGCGGTTGGCACCGGGGAGCTGTTTTTT
CDR3 protein: CASSLLAVGTGELFF

D gene: .
V gene: TRBV7-2
J gene: TRBJ2-5
clone size: .
CDR3 DNA: TGTGCCAGCAGCTTAGTGGAGGGCGGGGAGACCCAGTACTTC
CDR3 protein: CASSLVEGGETQYF